This TCR beta chain was recorded in a study of early T cells in non-severe SARS-CoV-2 infection. TCRdb re-called the 5' RACE reads with MiXCR, one entry per CDR3 protein. Of tens of thousands of distinct CDR3 sequences in the sample, roughly 4.5% were seen once. V was trimmed by 5 bases and J by 4 bases, leaving 6 bases between them. CDR1 LNHDA and CDR2 SQIVND come from the germline V gene (reference sequence). The CDR3 extends over 12 amino acids. This clonotype was recorded at least ten times. The chain recombines TRBV19 with TRBJ1-5; tentative D call: TRBD1 (5 bases). This receptor was obtained from an adult who was a healthcare worker with PCR-confirmed SARS-CoV-2 infection or an uninfected control (not recorded which). The material sequenced was whole blood. The CDR3, as DNA: TGTGCCAGTAGTGGGGGTAATCAGCCCCAGCATTTT. It specifies CASSGGNQPQHF.